What follows are 5 T cell receptor beta chains derived from one specimen sequenced in a study of blood T cell repertoires in COVID-19. Some clones are missing from TCRdb's copy, which holds only in-frame ones; the method was immunoSEQ multiplex PCR. The sample lists approximately 170,000 clones, 75% to 90% occurring once. The sequenced material came from peripheral blood. Every receptor here comes from a man aged 30 to 39 with acute or convalescent COVID-19.

V and J are TRBV12-3 or TRBV12-4 and TRBJ1-6, with D perhaps matching TRBD1 (5 bases). This CDR3 contains 13 residues. Deletions cut 6 bases from V and 9 bases from J, with 12 bases between. CDR3 sequence reads: CASRVTRASPLHF. The CDR3 DNA is TGTGCCAGCAGGGTAACCAGGGCTTCACCCCTCCACTTT.

The chain links TRBV5-1 to TRBJ1-2; D is undetermined. Germline assignment: CDR1 SGHRS and CDR2 YFSETQ. The CDR3 runs to 13 residues. The V gene lost 7 bases and the J gene lost 4 bases, with 14 bases spanning the gap. CDR3 protein: CASGPGGFYGYTF. The CDR3 DNA reads as TGCGCCAGCGGCCCAGGAGGGTTCTATGGCTACACCTTC.

J is TRBJ1-3 and V is TRBV7-8, with D uncertain. Germline V gene data show CDR1 as SGHVS and CDR2 as FQNEAQ. CDR3 size: 17 residues. V lost 1 base and J lost 0, with 13 bases in between. The CDR3 spells CASSLDLRLSSGNTIYF. CDR3 bases: TGTGCCAGCAGCTTAGATCTACGGTTAAGCTCTGGAAACACCATATATTTT.

The J gene is TRBJ2-3, the V gene TRBV29-1; TRBD2 might be the D (5 bases). The germline V gene has CDR1 SQVTM and CDR2 ANQGSEA. CDR3 length: 13 amino acids. V was cut by 6 bases and J by 2 bases, with 12 bases left in between. CDR3: CSVTAENTDTQYF. Here the CDR3 DNA reads TGCAGCGTCACAGCGGAAAACACAGATACGCAGTATTTT.

This clone was recorded once. This chain connects TRBV5-1 to TRBJ2-2, with a tentative D call TRBD2 (6 bases). Trimming shortened V by 5 bases and J by 0 bases, and 14 bases separated the two germline ends. This CDR3 has 16 amino acids. The germline V gene has CDR1 SGHRS and CDR2 YFSETQ. This chain's CDR3 is CASRTGREPNTGELFF. CDR3 coding DNA: TGCGCCAGCAGAACCGGGAGAGAACCGAACACCGGGGAGCTGTTTTTT.